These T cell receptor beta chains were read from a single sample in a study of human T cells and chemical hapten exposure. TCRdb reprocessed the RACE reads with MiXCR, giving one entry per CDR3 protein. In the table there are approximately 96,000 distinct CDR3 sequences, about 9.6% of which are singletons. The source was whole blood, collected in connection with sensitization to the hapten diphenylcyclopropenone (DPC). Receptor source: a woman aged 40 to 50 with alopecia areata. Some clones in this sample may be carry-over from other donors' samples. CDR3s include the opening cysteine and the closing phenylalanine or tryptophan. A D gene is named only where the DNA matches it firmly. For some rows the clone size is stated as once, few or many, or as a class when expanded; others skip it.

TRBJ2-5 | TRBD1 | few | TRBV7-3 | TGTGCCAGCAGCTTAGGAGGACAGGGGGCGCGAGAGACCCAGTACTTC | CASSLGGQGARETQYF
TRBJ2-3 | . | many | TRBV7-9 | TGTGCCAGCAGCTTAAAGTCGACCTGGCTCGCAACAGATACGCAGTATTTT | CASSLKSTWLATDTQYF
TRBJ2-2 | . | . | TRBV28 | TGTGCCAGCACCCTCTCCGGGGAGCTGTTTTTT | CASTLSGELFF
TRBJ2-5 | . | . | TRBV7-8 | TGTGCCAGCAGCTTAGCGTTTCCCTGGACAAAAGAGACCCAGTACTTC | CASSLAFPWTKETQYF
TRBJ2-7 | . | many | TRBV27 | TGTGCCAGCACCCGGGGGTACGAGCAGTACTTC | CASTRGYEQYF
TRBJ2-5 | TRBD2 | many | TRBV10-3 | TGTGCCACCCTAACCGGGACTAGTGCGCAAGAGACCCAGTACTTC | CATLTGTSAQETQYF
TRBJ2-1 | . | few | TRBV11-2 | TGTGCCAGCAGCTTAGCCCTCGCCGATGAGCAGTTCTTC | CASSLALADEQFF
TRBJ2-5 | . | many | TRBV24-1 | TGTGCCACCAGTCCCCGGGCCTTCCAAGAGACCCAGTACTTC | CATSPRAFQETQYF
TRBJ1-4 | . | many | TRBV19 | TGTGCCAGTAGTCCACGGAATGAAAAACTGTTTTTT | CASSPRNEKLFF
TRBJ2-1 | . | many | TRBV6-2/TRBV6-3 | TGTGCCAGCAGTTACTGGGTAGATTACAATGAGCAGTTCTTC | CASSYWVDYNEQFF
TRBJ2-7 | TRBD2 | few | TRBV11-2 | TGTGCCAGCAGCTCCTTAGCGGGGTCGGGCTACGAGCAGTACTTC | CASSSLAGSGYEQYF
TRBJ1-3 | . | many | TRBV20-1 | TGCAGTGCTAGTTTCGGAAACACCATATATTTT | CSASFGNTIYF
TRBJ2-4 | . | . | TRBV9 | TGTGCCAGCAGCGTAGGGGAGGGGGTAGCCAAAAACATTCAGTACTTC | CASSVGEGVAKNIQYF
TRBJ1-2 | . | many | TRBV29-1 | TGCAGCGTTTCTGGACAGACCTATGGCTACACCTTC | CSVSGQTYGYTF
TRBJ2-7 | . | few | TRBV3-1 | TGTGCCAGCAGCCAACAAATGGGGAGCGAGCAGTACTTC | CASSQQMGSEQYF